The following is a T cell receptor (beta chain) sequence with its context. This clonotype is described as medium-sized (0.01 to 0.1%). Its antigen is currently not known. One base away there is no much larger clone; base qualities are not given. This specimen comes from a study of immune aging and cytomegalovirus after organ transplant (dated by TCRdb to the early 2020s). Concerning the study at large: Three-drug immunosuppression with prednisone, tacrolimus, and mycophenolate was given to all transplant recipients. The paper's findings and limits, for the study overall: Because CD57 was not measured in the sequencing data, a conservative gene-based aging definition was used instead. Post-transplant increases in aged-phenotype cells were observed regardless of clone size, following viremia and occurring earlier in large clones (days 200-264) than in small clones. TEMRA cells made up a larger share of large clones, and the seven largest clones (roughly 1,900 cells) gained aged and TEMRA cells while losing TCM cells.

Sample time point, as interpreted from the label and publication: five sample-tagged time points from pre-transplant (day -1) to day 368 post-transplant, pooled. After thawing, PBMC were stimulated with a CMV IE-1 overlapping peptide library for approximately eleven hours, with no transport inhibitors added. Thawed cells were rested overnight and then stimulated in R10 medium with CD28/CD49d costimulation. The IE-1 peptide library was made up of 15-amino-acid peptides with 11-amino-acid overlaps. Samples from each time point were barcoded using BD Single-Cell Multiplexing Kit Sample Tags, then pooled and stained with oligo-conjugated anti-CD45RA and sorting antibodies. A BD FACSAria III was used to sort CMV-responsive CD8+CD137+ and CD4+CD154+ T cells at 4-way purity. EDTA vacutainers were used to collect blood, which was then processed with a Ficoll gradient within 1-24 hours. To prepare the library, single-cell sequencing was applied. TCRdb records Illumina NovaSeq 6000 as the sequencer. The BD Rhapsody Targeted mRNA and AbSeq Reagent Kit, in a microwell format, was used for cell capture and library preparation. The libraries included TCR, sample tags, AbSeq, and targeted mRNA drawn from the Human T-Cell Expression Panel together with custom TOX and TOX2 primers. An Illumina NovaSeq was used to sequence the libraries. On the authors' methods: The analysis covered about 10,000 cells in total, of which about 7,100 were CD8 T cells and approximately 4,500 were CD8 T cells with an identifiable TCR CDR3. On the Seven Bridges Genomics platform, raw data were run through the BD Rhapsody Targeted Analysis Pipeline with V(D)J processing. Quality control, Sample Tag demultiplexing with Lex-BDSMK, clone identification with VDJ Explorer, and Seurat clustering were all done in SeqGeq 1.6.0. Clones comprising <1% of CD8 T cells were considered non-expanded; clones comprising >2.5% of the sample were considered clonal expansions. TCRdb reprocessed the public reads (quality trimming at Q25 with fastp, clone calling with MiXCR) and kept in-frame beta chains. Rows with one shared CDR3 protein collapse into an entry with the most common genes and DNA. TCRdb, not the original authors, processed these V and J calls. The sample contains about 21,000 distinct CDR3 sequences, roughly 36% of them found a single time. Of the sample, around a quarter is held by the ten largest clones.

Trimming leaves V shorter by 3 bases and J shorter by 5 bases, with the junction holding 10 bases beyond the gene matches. Per the germline V gene, ENHRY is the CDR1 and SYGVKD is the CDR2. From the cysteine up to the phenylalanine, the CDR3 has a length of 15 residues. Only the CDR3 DNA is retained, 45 bases long and in frame from the first base. Sequenced material: CMV peptide-activated CD4+ and CD8+ T cells sorted from blood, taken at five time points, pooled. This specimen's cell subset or site label, interpreted: sorted CD8+CD137+ and CD4+CD154+ T cells after about 11 h CMV IE-1 peptide stimulation. The source of this sequence is a female donor who had a heart transplant and CMV viremia. Here the chain combines TRBV10-3 and TRBJ2-7; 7 of the junction bases match TRBD1. The CDR3 is CAISDSDRVGNEQYF. The sequence in DNA is TGTGCCATCAGTGACTCTGACAGGGTAGGAAACGAGCAGTACTTC.